The clone carrying this TCR beta chain was detected only once. Its target is unknown. The PCR used 60 Vbeta and 13 Jbeta primers. Method: immunoSEQ multiplex PCR; TCRdb's copy keeps in-frame clones and lacks some. The data contain around 170,000 clones, about 78% of them singletons. These data belong to a study of cytomegalovirus exposure and HLA in healthy donors. Study-wide findings and caveats: In a later analysis, TCR beta V- and J-gene trimming showed a link to a missense DCLRE1C variant. Later work associated 16,951 TCR beta sequences with HLA alleles at 0.05 false discovery rate.

The CDR3 has 16 residues. Germline-derived CDR1 and CDR2 are SGHDN and FVKESK. Losses at the gene ends were 1 base for V and 8 bases for J; bases not matched to a gene: 10. The sample was PBMCs. The sequence was obtained from a man aged 35 to 55 in good health and CMV-seronegative. J is TRBJ1-2 and V is TRBV14; TRBD1 agrees at 10 bases. The CDR3 spells CASSQAGTGDKYGYTF. CDR3 sequence (DNA): TGTGCCAGCAGCCAAGCCGGGACAGGGGACAAGTACGGCTACACCTTC.